The source of this T cell receptor (beta chain) is a study of T cells in women clearing cervical HPV infection. About this clone: The read ends 3 residues before the CDR3 terminus; that terminus is restored from the germline J gene.

Sequencing was performed with immunoSEQ multiplex PCR; in TCRdb, only in-frame clones are kept and a portion is missing. This sample contains 20,000 to 25,000 clones. The V end lost 3 bases, the J end lost 0 bases, and 11 bases lay between the germline ends. Germline V gene data show CDR1 as SNHLY and CDR2 as FYNNEI. This CDR3 is 15 amino acids long. Sequenced: blood buffy coat. The source of this sequence is a woman aged 18 to 75 with a cervical HPV16 infection that either progressed to CIN3+ or cleared (not recorded which). The chain uses TRBV2 and TRBJ2-5; the D gene is possibly TRBD2 (5 bases). The CDR3: CASSDAGSYQETQYF. The CDR3 bases that were read are TGTGCCAGCAGTGATGCGGGCAGTTACCAAGAGACC.